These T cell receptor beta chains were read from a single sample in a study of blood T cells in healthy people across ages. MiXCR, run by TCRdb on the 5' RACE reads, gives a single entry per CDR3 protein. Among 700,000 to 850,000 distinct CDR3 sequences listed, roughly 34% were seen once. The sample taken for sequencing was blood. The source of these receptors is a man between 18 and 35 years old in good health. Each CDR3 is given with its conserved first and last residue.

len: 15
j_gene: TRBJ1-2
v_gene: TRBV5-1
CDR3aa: CASSLTGGDPYGYTF

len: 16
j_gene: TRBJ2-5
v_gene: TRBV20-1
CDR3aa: CSARDSSRPGGETQYF

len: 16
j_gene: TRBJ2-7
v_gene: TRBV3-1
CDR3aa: CASSQDTGIGGYEQYF

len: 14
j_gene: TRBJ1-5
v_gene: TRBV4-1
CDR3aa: CASSRGEGNQPQHF

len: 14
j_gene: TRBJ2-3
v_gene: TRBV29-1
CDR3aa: CSVPGLGIHDTQYF

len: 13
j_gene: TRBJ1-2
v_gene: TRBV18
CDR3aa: CASSLGNDRFYTF

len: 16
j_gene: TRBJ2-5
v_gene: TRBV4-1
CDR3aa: CASSQVSGVNQETQYF

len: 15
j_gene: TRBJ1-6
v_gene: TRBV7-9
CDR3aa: CASSPRDDYNSPLHF

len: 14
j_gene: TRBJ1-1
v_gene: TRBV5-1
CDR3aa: CASSDGTGNTEAFF

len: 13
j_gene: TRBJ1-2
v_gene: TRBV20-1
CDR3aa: CSARGSANYGYTF

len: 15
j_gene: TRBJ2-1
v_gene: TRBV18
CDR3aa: CASSLGRGYYNEQFF

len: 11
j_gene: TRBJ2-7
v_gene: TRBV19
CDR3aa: CASTGEYEQYF

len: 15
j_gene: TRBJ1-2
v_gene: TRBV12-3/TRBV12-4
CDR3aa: CASSPRAAANYGYTF

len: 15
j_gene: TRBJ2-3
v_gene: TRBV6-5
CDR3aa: CASSYSPAGTDTQYF

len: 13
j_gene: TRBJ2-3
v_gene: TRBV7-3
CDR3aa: CASSQEITDTQYF

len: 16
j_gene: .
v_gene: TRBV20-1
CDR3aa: CSASFSGGSSYNEQYF

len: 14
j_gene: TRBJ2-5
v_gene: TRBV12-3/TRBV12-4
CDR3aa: CASSSGRRAETQYF

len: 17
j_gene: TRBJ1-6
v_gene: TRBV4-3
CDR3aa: CASSQGPRGADNSPLHF

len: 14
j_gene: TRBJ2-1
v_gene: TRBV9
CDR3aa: CASSTPGQGSEQFF

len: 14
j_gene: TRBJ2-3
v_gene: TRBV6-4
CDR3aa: CATRTSTNTDTQYF

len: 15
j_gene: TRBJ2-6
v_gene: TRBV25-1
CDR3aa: CASSERTGTERVLTF

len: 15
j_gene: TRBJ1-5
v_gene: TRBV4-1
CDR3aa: CASSPRAGLNQPQHF

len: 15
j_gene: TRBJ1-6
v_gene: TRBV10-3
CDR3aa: CAISDADRGNSPLHF

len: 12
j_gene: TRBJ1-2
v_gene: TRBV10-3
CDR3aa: CAISESFYGYTF

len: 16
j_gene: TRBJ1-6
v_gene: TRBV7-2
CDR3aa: CASSSRTAFLNSPLHF

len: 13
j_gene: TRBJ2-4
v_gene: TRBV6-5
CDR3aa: CASMPFGGGAQYF

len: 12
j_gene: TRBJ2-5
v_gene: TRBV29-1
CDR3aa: CSVQAAWETQYF

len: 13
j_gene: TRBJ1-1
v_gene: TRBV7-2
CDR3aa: CASSPHKNTEAFF

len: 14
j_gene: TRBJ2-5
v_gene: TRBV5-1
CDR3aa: CASSLGGQGVEQYF

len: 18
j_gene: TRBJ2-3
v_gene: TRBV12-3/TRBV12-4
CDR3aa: CASRKLAGLGVGTDTQYF

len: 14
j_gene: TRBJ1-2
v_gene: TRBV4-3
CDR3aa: CASSQSFLFYGYTF

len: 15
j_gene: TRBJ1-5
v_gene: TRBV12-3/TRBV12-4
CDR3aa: CASSLGTLGNQPQHF

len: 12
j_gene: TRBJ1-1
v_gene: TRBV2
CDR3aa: CATRTDNTEAFF

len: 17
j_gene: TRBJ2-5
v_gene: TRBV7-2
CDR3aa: CASSRIGSPRRQETQYF

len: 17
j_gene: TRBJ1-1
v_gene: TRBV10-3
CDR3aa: CAISERPGTGENTEAFF

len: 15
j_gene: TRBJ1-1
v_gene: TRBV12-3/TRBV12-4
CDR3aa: CASNPAGSLVTEAFF

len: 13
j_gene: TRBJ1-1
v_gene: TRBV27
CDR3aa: CASSFRQGHEAFF